This T cell receptor beta chain was sequenced for a study of HIV-infected patients and healthy controls. A single record per CDR3 protein comes from TCRdb applying MiXCR to the 5' RACE reads. Of some 19,000 distinct CDR3 sequences listed, around 17% were seen once; the top ten hold less than 30%. This clonotype appeared a few times. The CDR3 has 12 amino acids. V shed 6 bases, J shed 5 bases, and the junction held 4 bases outside the gene matches. Source material: CD8+ T cells from blood. V gene TRBV12-3 or TRBV12-4 combines with J gene TRBJ2-7; 7 positions agree with TRBD1. The receptor comes from a human donor in good health. The CDR3 nucleotides are TGTGCCAGCAGCCTCGACAGGGACGAGCAGTACTTC. Protein: CASSLDRDEQYF.